This TCR beta chain is from a study of breast tumors, draining lymph nodes, adjacent tissues. This CDR3 spans 13 amino acids. Trimming pared 0 bases from V and 5 bases from J, leaving 11 bases between. Germline V gene sequence: CDR1 DFQATT, CDR2 SNEGSKA (reference sequence). Samples came from axillary lymph nodes draining the breast cancer. TCRdb reprocessed the multiplex PCR reads via MiXCR and lists one record per CDR3 protein. The sample has 85,000 to 130,000 distinct CDR3 sequences, 21% seen once. This clonotype was recorded at least ten times. The chain employs TRBV20-1 and TRBJ2-7; possibly TRBD1 for D (6 bases). Input material: axillary lymph node tissue. The TCR sequence derives from a female donor with breast cancer. Some clones in this sample may be carry-over from other donors' samples. The CDR3 nucleotides read TGCAGTGCTAGAGATTATACAGGGAACGAGCAGTACTTC. Translation: CSARDYTGNEQYF.